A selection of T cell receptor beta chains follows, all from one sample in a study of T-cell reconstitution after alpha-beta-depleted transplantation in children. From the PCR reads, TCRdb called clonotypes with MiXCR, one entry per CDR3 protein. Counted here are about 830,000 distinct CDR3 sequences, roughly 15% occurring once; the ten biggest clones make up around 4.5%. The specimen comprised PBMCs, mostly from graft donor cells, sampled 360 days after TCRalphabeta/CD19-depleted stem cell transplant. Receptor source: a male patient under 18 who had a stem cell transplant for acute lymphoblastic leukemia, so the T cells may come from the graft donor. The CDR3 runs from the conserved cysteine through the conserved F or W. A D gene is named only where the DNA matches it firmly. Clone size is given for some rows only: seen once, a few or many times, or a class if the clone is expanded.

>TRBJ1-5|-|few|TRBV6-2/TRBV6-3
CATMGSWHSQPQHF
TGTGCCACCATGGGGTCCTGGCATAGTCAGCCCCAGCATTTT
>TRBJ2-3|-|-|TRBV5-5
CASSLANLAGARTDTQYF
TGTGCCAGCAGCTTGGCCAACTTAGCCGGGGCTCGCACAGATACGCAGTATTTT
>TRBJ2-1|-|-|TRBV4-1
CASSQGGQGWKNEQFF
TGCGCCAGCAGCCAGGGCGGGCAGGGGTGGAAGAATGAGCAGTTCTTC
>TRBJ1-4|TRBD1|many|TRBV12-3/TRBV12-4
CASSPWDRGNEKLFF
TGTGCCAGCAGTCCCTGGGACAGGGGGAATGAAAAACTGTTTTTT
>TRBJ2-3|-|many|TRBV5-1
CASSRGLDASTDTQYF
TGCGCCAGCAGCCGGGGACTGGATGCTAGCACAGATACGCAGTATTTT
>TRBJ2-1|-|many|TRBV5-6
CASSWGVPGEQFF
TGTGCCAGCAGCTGGGGCGTGCCAGGTGAGCAGTTCTTC
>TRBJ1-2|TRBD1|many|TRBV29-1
CSVEVWDRVLYGYTF
TGCAGCGTTGAAGTTTGGGACAGGGTACTCTATGGCTACACCTTC
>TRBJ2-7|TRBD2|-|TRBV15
CATSRGKEREGRGEQYF
TGTGCCACCAGCAGAGGAAAAGAGCGGGAGGGCCGCGGCGAGCAGTACTTC
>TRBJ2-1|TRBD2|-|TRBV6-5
CASSYSWGGNEQFF
TGTGCCAGCAGTTACTCTTGGGGGGGCAATGAGCAGTTCTTC
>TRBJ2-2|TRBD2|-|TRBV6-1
CASSRSGLGELFF
TGTGCCAGCAGCCGTAGCGGGCTGGGTGAGCTGTTTTTT
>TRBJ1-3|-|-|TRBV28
CASSKAGLSSGNTIYF
TGTGCCAGCAGCAAGGCGGGGCTAAGCTCTGGAAACACCATATATTTT
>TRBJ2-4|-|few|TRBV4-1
CASSQVILGTKNIQYF
TGCGCCAGCAGCCAAGTTATCCTGGGGACCAAAAACATTCAGTACTTC
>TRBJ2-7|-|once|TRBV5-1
CASSVSMGANAYEQYF
TGCGCCAGCAGCGTCAGCATGGGGGCGAACGCCTACGAGCAGTACTTC
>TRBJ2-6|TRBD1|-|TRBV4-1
CAGSPGQGTLRANVLTF
TGCGCCGGCAGCCCGGGACAGGGCACTCTGAGAGCCAACGTCCTGACTTTC
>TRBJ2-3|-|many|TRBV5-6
CASSLRRAAIYTQYF
TGTGCCAGCAGCTTGAGGCGGGCGGCGATATATACGCAGTATTTT
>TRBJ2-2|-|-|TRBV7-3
CASGLEGNTGELFF
TGTGCCAGCGGCTTAGAGGGTAACACCGGGGAGCTGTTTTTT
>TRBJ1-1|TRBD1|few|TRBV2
CASSTQGGDEAFF
TGTGCCAGCAGTACCCAGGGGGGCGATGAAGCTTTCTTT
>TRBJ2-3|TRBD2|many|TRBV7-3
CASSLGTSVNADTQYF
TGTGCCAGCAGCTTAGGGACTAGCGTGAACGCAGATACGCAGTATTTT
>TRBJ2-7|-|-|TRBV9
CASSVGRNGYEQYF
TGTGCCAGCAGCGTAGGTCGGAATGGCTACGAGCAGTACTTC
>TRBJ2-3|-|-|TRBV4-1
CASSQVGVGMGDTQYF
TGCGCCAGCAGCCAAGTTGGGGTGGGGATGGGAGATACGCAGTATTTT
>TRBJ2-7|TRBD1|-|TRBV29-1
CSVSGQGFYEQYF
TGCAGCGTTTCGGGACAGGGGTTTTACGAGCAGTACTTC
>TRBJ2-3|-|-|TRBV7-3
CASSLMAGPTDTQYF
TGTGCCAGCAGCTTAATGGCGGGTCCCACAGATACGCAGTATTTT
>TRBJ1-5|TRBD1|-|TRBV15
CATSIWTGPPYSNQPQHF
TGTGCCACCAGCATTTGGACAGGGCCTCCCTATAGCAATCAGCCCCAGCATTTT
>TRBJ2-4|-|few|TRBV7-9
CASSFSLTGSASIQYF
TGTGCCAGCAGCTTTTCATTAACGGGGTCAGCCTCTATTCAGTACTTC
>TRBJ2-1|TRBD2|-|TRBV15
CATSRGSSGHEQFF
TGTGCCACCAGCAGAGGAAGTAGCGGGCATGAGCAGTTCTTC
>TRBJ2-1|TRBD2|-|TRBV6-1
CASRPVRASGNNEQFF
TGTGCCAGCAGACCCGTTCGTGCCAGCGGGAACAATGAGCAGTTCTTC
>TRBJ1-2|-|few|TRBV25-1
CASRSGAKYGYTF
TGTGCCAGCAGATCAGGGGCTAAGTATGGCTACACCTTC
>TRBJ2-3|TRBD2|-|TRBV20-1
CSASGLAYSTDTQYF
TGCAGTGCTTCGGGACTAGCGTATAGCACAGATACGCAGTATTTT
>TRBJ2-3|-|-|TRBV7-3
CASSSRGSIDTQYF
TGTGCCAGCAGCTCTCGAGGTTCGATAGATACGCAGTATTTT